Listed below are T cell receptor beta chains from one sample, sequenced in a study of blood T cell repertoires in COVID-19. Assay: immunoSEQ multiplex PCR; the TCRdb copy retains only in-frame clones and omits some. The sample shows about 210,000 clones, more than 70% of them seen only once. Material for sequencing was peripheral blood. Receptor source: a man aged 18-30 years with active or convalescent COVID-19. Both conserved end residues are trimmed from each CDR3.

V gene,CDR3 protein
TRBV5-5,ASSPAGGGRSYEQY
TRBV19,ASSRTGDAAEAF
TRBV18,ASSPSEGGTEAF
TRBV24-1,ATSGGGLNQPQH
TRBV18,ASSRTVNTEAF
TRBV5-4,ASSFSGGGTGELF
TRBV12-3/TRBV12-4,ASSRQTNYGYT
TRBV7-9,ASSPLETNGYT
TRBV2,ASSETTGAGANVLT
TRBV4-3,ASSQGIGGSTDTQY
TRBV11-2,ASSTGTVNTEAF
TRBV9,ASSASGEFYNEQF
TRBV5-4,ASSLDRGHGQPQH
TRBV19,AGGQGNQPQH
TRBV5-1,ASSEGQGTGELF
TRBV5-1,ASSLTGGNQPQH
TRBV7-9,ASSLGGGLAGGREQF
TRBV2,ASRAGTDTQY
TRBV6-5,ASSYGGGGRTGELF
TRBV4-1,ASSQEVRVMNSPLH
TRBV6-6,ASRDYRGNQPQH
TRBV4-1,ASSRLVARTGELF
TRBV18,ASPDRNTGELF
TRBV3-1/TRBV3-2,ASSHRQGLHEQY
TRBV5-6,ASSLGTGGGTEAF
TRBV2,ASSEERDDGYT
TRBV5-5,ASSILQGRDTDTQY
TRBV2,ASNLGGNEKLF
TRBV29-1,SVEAATPGRYEQY
TRBV5-1,ASSRGDRDSPLH
TRBV6-1,ASSDTWLNTEAF
TRBV5-1,ASSLRSGGGSPLH
TRBV6-1,ASSEGLAGTYEQY
TRBV10-3,AISELGDSEQY
TRBV9,ASSETAYGYT
TRBV3-1/TRBV3-2,ASSHLDTQY
TRBV27,ASSWTSGNDNEQF
TRBV6-5,ASSLAGGNTGELF